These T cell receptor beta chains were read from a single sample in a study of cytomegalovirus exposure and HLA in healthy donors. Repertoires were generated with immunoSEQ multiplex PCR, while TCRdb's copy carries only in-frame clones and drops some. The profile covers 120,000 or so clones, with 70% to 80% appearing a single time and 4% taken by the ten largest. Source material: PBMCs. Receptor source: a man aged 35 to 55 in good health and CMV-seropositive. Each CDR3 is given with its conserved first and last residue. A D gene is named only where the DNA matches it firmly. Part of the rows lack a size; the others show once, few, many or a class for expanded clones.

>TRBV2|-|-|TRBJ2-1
CASRGALAGSSYNEQFF
TGTGCCAGCAGGGGCGCGTTGGCGGGGAGCTCCTACAATGAGCAGTTCTTC
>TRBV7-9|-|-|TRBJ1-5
CASKVGSGEPQHF
TGTGCCAGCAAAGTCGGATCGGGGGAGCCCCAGCATTTT
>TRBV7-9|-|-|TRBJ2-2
CSSTDTGELFF
TGTTCCAGCACCGACACCGGGGAGCTGTTTTTT
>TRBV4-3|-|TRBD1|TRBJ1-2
CASRQGPGQGAGGYTF
TGCGCCAGCAGGCAAGGCCCGGGACAGGGGGCAGGAGGCTACACCTTC
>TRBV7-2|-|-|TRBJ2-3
CASSLETSTDTQYF
TGTGCCAGCAGCTTAGAAACTAGCACAGATACGCAGTATTTT
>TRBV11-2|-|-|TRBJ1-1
CASSLAGTTSRAFF
TGTGCCAGCAGCTTAGCGGGGACAACCTCTCGGGCTTTCTTT
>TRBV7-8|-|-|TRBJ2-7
CASSLGAGAYEQYF
TGTGCCAGCAGCCTGGGGGCGGGGGCCTACGAGCAGTACTTC
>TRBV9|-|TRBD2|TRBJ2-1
CASSVGLAGTAEQFF
TGTGCCAGCAGCGTAGGACTAGCGGGAACCGCTGAGCAGTTCTTC
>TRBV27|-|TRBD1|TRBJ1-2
CASSLSRDRGFGYTF
TGTGCCAGCAGTTTATCGAGGGACAGGGGATTTGGCTACACCTTC
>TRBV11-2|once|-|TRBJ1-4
CASSLVRDNPKLFF
TGTGCCAGCAGCTTAGTCAGGGATAATCCAAAACTGTTTTTT
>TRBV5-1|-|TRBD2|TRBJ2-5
CASSLGLAQETQYF
TGCGCCAGCAGCTTGGGACTAGCTCAAGAGACCCAGTACTTC
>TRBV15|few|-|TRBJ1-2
CATSREMDGREHTF
TGTGCCACCAGCAGAGAGATGGACGGTCGGGAACACACCTTC
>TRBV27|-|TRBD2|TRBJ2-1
CASSFTGGFNEQFF
TGTGCCAGCAGTTTTACGGGGGGGTTCAATGAGCAGTTCTTC
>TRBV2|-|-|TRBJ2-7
CASSVAARGEQYF
TGTGCCAGCAGTGTAGCGGCCCGAGGAGAGCAGTACTTC
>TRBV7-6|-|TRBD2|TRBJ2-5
CASSLNRGGETQYF
TGTGCCAGCAGCTTAAATCGGGGGGGCGAGACCCAGTACTTC
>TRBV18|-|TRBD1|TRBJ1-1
CASSQDRAGTEAFF
TGTGCCAGCTCACAGGACAGGGCGGGCACTGAAGCTTTCTTT
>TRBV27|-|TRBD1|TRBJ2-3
CASTADRVGTDTQYF
TGTGCCAGCACCGCGGACAGGGTAGGCACAGATACGCAGTATTTT
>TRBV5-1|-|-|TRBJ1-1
CASSLGVRNTEAFF
TGCGCCAGCAGCTTGGGAGTGCGGAACACTGAAGCTTTCTTT
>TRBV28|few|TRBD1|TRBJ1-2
CASRRGQASYGYTF
TGTGCCAGCAGACGGGGACAGGCCTCCTATGGCTACACCTTC
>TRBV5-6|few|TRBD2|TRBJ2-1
CASSDGGGYNEQFF
TGTGCCAGCAGCGACGGGGGGGGATACAATGAGCAGTTCTTC
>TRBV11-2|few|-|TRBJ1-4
CASSRRGTTNEKLFF
TGTGCCAGCAGCCGCCGGGGAACAACTAATGAAAAACTGTTTTTT
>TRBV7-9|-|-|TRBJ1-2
CASSPGANYGYTF
TGTGCCAGCAGCCCAGGGGCTAACTATGGCTACACCTTC
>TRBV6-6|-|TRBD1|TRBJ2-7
CASSYKQGEPYEQYF
TGTGCCAGCAGTTACAAACAGGGGGAACCCTACGAGCAGTACTTC
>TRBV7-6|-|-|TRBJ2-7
CASSDDIYEQYF
TGTGCCAGCAGCGATGACATCTACGAGCAGTACTTC
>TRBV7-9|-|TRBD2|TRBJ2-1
CASSTLSGGLKGEQFF
TGTGCCAGCAGCACCCTTAGCGGGGGGCTGAAAGGGGAGCAGTTCTTC
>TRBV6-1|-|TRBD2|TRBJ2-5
CASSEQKMRGAGRETQYF
TGTGCCAGCAGTGAACAGAAAATGCGGGGGGCTGGTCGGGAGACCCAGTACTTC
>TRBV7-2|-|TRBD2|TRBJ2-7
CASSPSGGAYEQYF
TGTGCCAGCAGCCCTTCCGGGGGGGCCTACGAGCAGTACTTC
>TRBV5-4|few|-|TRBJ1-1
CASRPGGGRALNTEAFF
TGTGCCAGCAGACCCGGGGGGGGACGCGCTCTTAACACTGAAGCTTTCTTT
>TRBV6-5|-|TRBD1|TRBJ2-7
CASRPGQGSYEQYF
TGTGCCAGCAGACCGGGACAGGGCTCCTACGAGCAGTACTTC
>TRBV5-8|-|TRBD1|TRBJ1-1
CASSAQGEVAFF
TGTGCCAGCAGCGCCCAGGGGGAGGTAGCTTTCTTT
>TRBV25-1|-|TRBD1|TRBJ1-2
CASMDRNFYGYTF
TGTGCCAGCATGGACAGGAATTTCTATGGCTACACCTTC
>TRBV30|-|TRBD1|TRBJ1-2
CADRDRGGYGYTF
TGTGCCGACCGGGACAGGGGAGGCTATGGCTACACCTTC
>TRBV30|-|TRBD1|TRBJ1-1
CAWSVGTGYPNTEAFF
TGTGCCTGGAGTGTAGGGACAGGTTACCCGAACACTGAAGCTTTCTTT
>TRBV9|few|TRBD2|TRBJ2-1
CASSVAEGTRTWGNEQFF
TGTGCCAGCAGCGTAGCTGAGGGGACTAGGACATGGGGCAATGAGCAGTTCTTC
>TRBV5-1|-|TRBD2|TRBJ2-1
CASNFAPGGSSYNEQFF
TGCGCCAGCAATTTTGCTCCGGGGGGGAGCTCCTACAATGAGCAGTTCTTC
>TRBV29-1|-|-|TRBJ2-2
CSAGARTANTGELFF
TGCAGCGCTGGGGCGAGGACAGCGAACACCGGGGAGCTGTTTTTT
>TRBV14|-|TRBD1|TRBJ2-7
CASSRYRGSYEQYF
TGTGCCAGCAGCCGGTACAGGGGTTCCTACGAGCAGTACTTC
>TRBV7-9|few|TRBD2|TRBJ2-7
CASSLGLAGDDEQYF
TGTGCCAGCAGCCTGGGACTAGCGGGAGATGACGAGCAGTACTTC
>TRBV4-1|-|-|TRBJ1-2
CASSQGHFNYGYTF
TGCGCCAGCAGCCAAGGACACTTTAACTATGGCTACACCTTC
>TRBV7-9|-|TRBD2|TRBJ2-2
CASSPKGQREGSGELFF
TGTGCCAGCAGCCCCAAGGGGCAGCGGGAGGGTTCCGGGGAGCTGTTTTTT
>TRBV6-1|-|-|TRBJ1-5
CASSQAQGSQPQHF
TGTGCCAGCAGTCAAGCTCAGGGGAGCCAGCCCCAGCATTTT
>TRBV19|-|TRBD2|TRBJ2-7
CASSGGLAGAEQYF
TGTGCCAGTAGCGGGGGACTAGCGGGAGCCGAGCAGTACTTC
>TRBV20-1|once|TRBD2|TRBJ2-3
CSARGTDTQYF
TGCAGTGCGCGGGGGACAGATACGCAGTATTTT
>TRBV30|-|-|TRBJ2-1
CAWSVAGSEQFF
TGTGCCTGGAGTGTGGCAGGGTCTGAGCAGTTCTTC
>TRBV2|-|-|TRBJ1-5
CASTEEDHQPQHF
TGTGCCAGCACCGAGGAGGACCATCAGCCCCAGCATTTT
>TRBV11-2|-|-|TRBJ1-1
CASSLSFRNTEAFF
TGTGCCAGCAGCTTAAGTTTCAGGAACACTGAAGCTTTCTTT
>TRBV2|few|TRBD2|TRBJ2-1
CASSGLAGYNEQFF
TGTGCCAGCAGTGGACTAGCGGGGTACAATGAGCAGTTCTTC
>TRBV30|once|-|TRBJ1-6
CAWSPGLPGMYNSPLHF
TGTGCCTGGAGTCCAGGTCTTCCGGGGATGTATAATTCACCCCTCCACTTT
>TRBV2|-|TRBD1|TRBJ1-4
CASSEPGTGKATNEKLFF
TGTGCCAGCAGTGAACCCGGGACAGGAAAAGCAACTAATGAAAAACTGTTTTTT
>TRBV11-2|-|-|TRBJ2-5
CASSSNERGTQYF
TGTGCCAGCAGCAGTAACGAACGGGGGACCCAGTACTTC